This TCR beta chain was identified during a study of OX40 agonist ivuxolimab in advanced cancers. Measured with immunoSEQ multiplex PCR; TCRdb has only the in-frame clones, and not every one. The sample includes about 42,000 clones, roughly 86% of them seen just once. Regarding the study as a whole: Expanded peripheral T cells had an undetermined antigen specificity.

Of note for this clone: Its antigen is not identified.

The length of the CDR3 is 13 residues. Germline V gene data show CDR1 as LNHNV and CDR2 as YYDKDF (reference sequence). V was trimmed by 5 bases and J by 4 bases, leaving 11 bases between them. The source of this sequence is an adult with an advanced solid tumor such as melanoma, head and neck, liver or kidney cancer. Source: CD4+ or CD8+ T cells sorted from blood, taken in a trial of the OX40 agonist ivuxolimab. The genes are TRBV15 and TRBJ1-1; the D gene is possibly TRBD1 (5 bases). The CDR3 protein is CATSYQGRTEAFF. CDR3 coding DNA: TGTGCCACCAGCTACCAGGGTCGCACTGAAGCTTTCTTT.